The clone carrying this T cell receptor beta chain occurred many times. Its specificity is unknown. Whole-study results and caveats: Tumor-infiltrating Treg TCR alpha and beta sequences overlapped most with tumor naive CD4+ T cells, then blood naive.

CDR3 length: 13 residues. Trimming shortened V by 5 bases and J by 4 bases, and 11 bases separated the two germline ends. The sorted Tregs were CD4+CD25+CD127-/low cells. TRBV12-4/TRBJ1-2 clonotypes were amplified with adaptor-ligated barcode primers. TCRdb reanalysed the multiplex PCR reads using MiXCR and keeps one entry per CDR3 protein. The sample has about 830 distinct CDR3 sequences, over 15% seen once. This sequence was found in a female donor with breast cancer. The chain carries TRBV12-3 or TRBV12-4 and TRBJ1-2; the D is unclear. The sample was Tregs sorted from blood. CDR3 loop: CASSPMGSYGYTF. CDR3 sequence (DNA): TGTGCCAGCAGTCCTATGGGGAGCTATGGCTACACCTTC.